This TCR beta chain came from a study of beta chain features in type 1 diabetes. Across the whole study: Cell yields, gender and age were similar in healthy donors and patients. Study findings and constraints: Moderate but significant shortening of TCRB CDR3s was recorded in all four CD4+ subsets from Type 1 diabetes patients. It was possible that PCR favored shorter templates, equally so in patients and controls.

V was trimmed by 6 bases and J by 4 bases, leaving 13 bases between them. The CDR3 consists of 13 residues. CDR1 and CDR2 from the germline V gene are SQVTM and ANQGSEA. Expressed TCRB transcripts were sequenced, since all the RNA that had been isolated was reverse transcribed. Assay: immunoSEQ multiplex PCR; the TCRdb copy retains only in-frame clones and omits some. Altogether roughly 700,000 clones are present, about an eighth being singletons, with the ten largest covering less than 0.025%. The collection from each donor was one heparinised blood draw averaging approximately 110 mL. Sorting produced populations that all topped 95% purity. As concerns this clone: Its antigen remains unidentified.

Sequencing was done on a sample of naive CD4+ T cells from blood. This TCR was recovered from a man aged 18 to 30 with type 1 diabetes. The chain links TRBV29-1 to TRBJ1-5; maybe TRBD1 (5 bases). The chain's CDR3 is CSVGRGQNQPQHF. CDR3 in DNA: TGCAGCGTCGGTAGGGGCCAAAATCAGCCCCAGCATTTT.